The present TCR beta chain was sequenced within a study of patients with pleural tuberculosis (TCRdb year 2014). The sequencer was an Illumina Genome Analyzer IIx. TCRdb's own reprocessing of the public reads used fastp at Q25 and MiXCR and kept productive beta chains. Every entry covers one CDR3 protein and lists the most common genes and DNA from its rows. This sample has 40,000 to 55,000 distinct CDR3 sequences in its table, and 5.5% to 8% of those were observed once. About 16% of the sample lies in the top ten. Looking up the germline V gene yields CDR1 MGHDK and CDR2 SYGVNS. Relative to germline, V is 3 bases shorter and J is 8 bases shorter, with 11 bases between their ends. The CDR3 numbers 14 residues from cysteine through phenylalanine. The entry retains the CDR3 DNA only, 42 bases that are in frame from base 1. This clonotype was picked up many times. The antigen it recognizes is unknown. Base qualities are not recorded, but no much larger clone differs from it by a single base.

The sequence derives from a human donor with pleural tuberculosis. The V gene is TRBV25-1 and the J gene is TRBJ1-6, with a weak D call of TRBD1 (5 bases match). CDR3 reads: CASSEEQGYSPLHF. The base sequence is TGTGCCAGCAGTGAGGAGCAGGGATATTCACCCCTCCACTTT.